This TCR beta chain was sequenced in a study of neurological immune-mediated disorders (dated by TCRdb to about 2019). For the study in its entirety: Using UMI-based sequencing, the study compared peripheral blood TCR-beta repertoires from patients with HTLV-I-associated myelopathy (HAM/TSP), patients with multiple sclerosis, and healthy controls. The 90 to 110 TCR-beta libraries included longitudinal samples, technical triplicates and paired sorted CD4+ and CD8+ T-cell subsets alongside PBMC samples. Longitudinal HAM/TSP and healthy donors were sampled at 3 time-points each (about 3-40 month intervals). The cohort included 68 subjects: some 15 with HAM/TSP, around 35 with multiple sclerosis, and around 20 healthy controls.

Taken from the germline V gene, the CDR1 and CDR2 loops are MNHEY and SVGEGT. The CDR3 covers 16 residues, taking in both the cysteine and the phenylalanine. CDR3 DNA is the only sequence kept; it has 48 bases, read in frame from the first base. V is clipped by 2 bases and J by 1 base, and the sequence between their germline boundaries is 14 bases long. What the study reported, not specific to this receptor: TCR clonal expansion was highest in HAM/TSP patients and lowest in MS patients, with MS patients falling below even healthy controls. Expanded clones from different subjects shared no identical CDR3 amino acid sequences, which suggests that TCR-beta repertoires were private in all groups.

Explained via the paper, the time point label denotes: longitudinal time-point 2. Unsorted PBMC libraries were generated from 2 million PBMCs stored in RNAlater at -80 °C until RNA extraction. Peripheral blood underwent Ficoll-Hypaque density gradient centrifugation to isolate PBMCs, which were then cryopreserved in liquid nitrogen. This clonotype was counted at least ten times. What this receptor recognizes is not known. No base quality information exists; no much larger clone differs at one position. cDNA was synthesized by template-switch 5'RACE using a primer carrying a 10-nucleotide random unique molecular identifier by which each TCR transcript was tagged. Each sequencing run produced over 160 million TCR-beta sequences covering 15-18 subjects. The RNeasy kit was used for extraction of total RNA. Using the KAPA Real-time Library Amplification kit, TCR-beta VDJ regions were amplified with primers for the TCR constant region and the 5'RACE anchor. A first PCR added sample indexes and Illumina adaptors, and a second PCR then raised library yield. The roughly 650 bp TCR product was size-selected on a 2% E-gel SizeSelection system after Ampure bead purification. Before pooling, library quality was assessed on a Bioanalyzer, concentration was determined with Qubit, and library quantification was performed with the Kapa Library Quantification kit. An Illumina HiSeq 2500 was used to sequence the libraries paired-end at 2 x 150 bp. To increase sequence diversity, 25-30% phiX was spiked into each library pool. On the study's bioinformatics: The UMI-based MiGEC pipeline processed quality-filtered reads and removed over 75% of raw TCR sequences during error correction. VDJ genes were aligned to IMGT germline references, and clonotypes were defined by unique CDR3 amino acid sequence plus V-J genes. Clonal expansion, Shannon diversity, and CDR3 relatedness (CalcPairwiseDistances, ClusterSamples) were evaluated with VDJtools, and phylogenetic trees were built with CLCbio workbench. A clone was classed as expanded if it had 8 or more unique UMIs, a cutoff based on coefficient-of-variation modelling across technical triplicates. TCRdb reanalyzed the raw reads on its own, using fastp at Q25 for trimming and MiXCR for clone calling, and kept in-frame beta chains. Identical CDR3 protein sequences are pooled into one entry, listed with their most common genes and DNA. TCRdb, rather than the study authors, made the V and J calls. The sample table holds roughly 98,000 distinct CDR3 sequences, of which less than 15% were seen once. Under 6% of the sample belongs to the ten largest clones.

The clonotype originates from a female donor with HTLV-1-associated myelopathy (HAM/TSP). The rearrangement joined TRBV6-2 or TRBV6-3 to TRBJ1-1; too little of a D gene remains to name it. The sequenced material came from PBMCs. CDR3 region: CASSYERKWANTEAFF. The DNA sequence is given as TGTGCCAGCAGTTACGAAAGGAAATGGGCGAACACTGAAGCTTTCTTT.